Given below is one TCR beta chain in context. Its matching antigen is unknown. The entry originates in a study of T cell responses to AZD1222 COVID-19 vaccine. CDR3 length: 12 residues. Trimming took 2 bases from V and 9 from J, leaving 8 bases between them. Germline loops: CDR1 SGHTA, CDR2 FQGTGA. Measured with immunoSEQ multiplex PCR; TCRdb has only the in-frame clones, and not every one. Of about 180,000 clones in the sample, 88% were seen once. Study outcomes and limitations: CD4 TCRs linked to vaccination spanned spike, dominating at 160-218 and 743-854. Seropositive AZD1222 recipients at baseline numbered only five or six. Increases in Spike-specific TCR breadth and depth were seen after two AZD1222 doses.

The rearrangement links TRBV7-3 to TRBJ2-1, with D possibly matching TRBD2 (5 bases). The receptor was derived from an adult in good health. This specimen was peripheral blood, taken on day 0 of AZD1222 vaccination. The CDR3 protein is CASSLGSREQFF. The CDR3 DNA is TGTGCCAGCAGCTTAGGGAGCCGTGAGCAGTTCTTC. The full variable domain, in which reference TRBV7-3 and TRBJ2-1 provide the parts outside the CDR3, is GAGVSQTPSNKVTEKGKYVELRCDPISGHTALYWYRQSLGQGPEFLIYFQGTGAADDSGLPNDRFFAVRPEGSVSTLKIQRTERGDSAVYLCASSLGSREQFFGPGTRLTVL.